This T cell receptor (beta chain) was retrieved from a study of T cells in localized non-small cell lung cancer. The data were produced by immunoSEQ multiplex PCR, yet TCRdb's version contains in-frame clones alone and is incomplete. The table records some 1,400 clones, approximately 25% of them present only once. Trimming cost V 5 bases and J 7 bases, with 15 bases left between them. Germline values: CDR1 MDHEN, CDR2 SYDVKM. The CDR3 runs to 14 residues. The sequence came from an older male donor with stage II lung adenocarcinoma. Sequenced here: normal lung tissue next to the tumor, sampled before any cancer treatment. This chain connects TRBV28 to TRBJ1-5; tentative D call: TRBD1 (5 bases). CDR3 DNA: TGTGCCAGCAGTCGGGGCCCACGGAGCCAGCCCCAGCATTTT. Protein product: CASSRGPRSQPQHF.